Sequencing of this T cell receptor (beta chain) was carried out in a study of T cells in Graves' hyperthyroidism and ophthalmopathy. V was shortened by 3 bases and J by 4 bases, with 10 bases between the two germline ends. CDR1 is LNHNV and CDR2 is YYDKDF in the germline V gene (reference sequence). This CDR3 contains 13 residues. The sample holds many counts of this clonotype. TCR beta CDR3 regions were amplified from RNA transcripts. HTBI primers drove first-round RT-PCR of the TCR CDR3. TCRdb redid the calling of the multiplex PCR reads with MiXCR, one entry per CDR3 protein. The sample comprises about 360,000 distinct CDR3 sequences, under 15% of which are singletons, and 9.2% rests with the top ten. An absence of ophthalmopathy progression within 18 months meant stable Graves' hyperthyroidism. In patients aged 18 to 65, hyperthyroidism was newly diagnosed, with duration under 2 months. Researchers barred patients who had uncontrolled infection, other autoimmune disease, pregnancy or lactation. It was around 11 ml of fresh peripheral blood that supplied the PBMCs.

The sequence came from a young woman with Graves' hyperthyroidism. The specimen was blood. The genes are TRBV15 and TRBJ2-7, with D unclear. CDR3 DNA sequence: TGTGCCACCAGCAGGGACCCCTCATACGAGCAGTACTTC. Translated: CATSRDPSYEQYF.